This TCR beta chain was sequenced during a study of identical twins. TCRdb analysed the 5' RACE reads with MiXCR anew, one entry per CDR3 protein. The sample has 1.5 million to 2 million distinct CDR3 sequences, roughly a third seen once. The CDR3 is made up of 16 amino acids. With V trimmed by 6 bases and J by 2 bases, 13 bases remained unmatched. Germline V gene data show CDR1 as MDHEN and CDR2 as SYDVKM. The origin of this receptor is a newborn girl in good health. The rearrangement uses TRBV28 and TRBJ2-7; 7 positions match TRBD1. Sequencing was carried out using cord blood. The CDR3 bases are TGTGCCAGCAGCTGGGCCACCGGGACAGTAACCTACGAGCAGTACTTC. Translation gives CASSWATGTVTYEQYF.